This TCR beta chain comes out of a study of blood T cell repertoires in COVID-19. Study-wide context: Donors in the United States, Italy and Spain gave samples during acute or convalescent COVID-19.

Cohorts were assigned according to the clinical history that participants reported. Resolution of symptoms, clearance, or two negative PCRs was present in recovered Cohort 3 donors. Authors' processing steps: Scientists estimated how many nucleated cells there were by amplifying reference gene primers. Clones were read by immunoSEQ multiplex PCR, and TCRdb kept only the in-frame ones, dropping some. The DNA gave D and trimming, while V, J and clone size come from that table. The table includes approximately 490,000 clones, 87% detected once. The table lists this clone with a count of one. The receptor comes from a woman in her late teens or twenties who had recovered from COVID-19. The sequenced material came from PBMCs or T cells enriched from blood (not recorded which).

The CDR3 bases are TGTGCCAGCAGCTTGGACAGGGACCTTAACTATGGCTACACCTTC. Residues: CASSLDRDLNYGYTF. The chain links TRBV7-2 to TRBJ1-2, with 8 bases matching TRBD1. The CDR3 is made up of 15 amino acids. Germline V gene lookup returns CDR1 SGHTA and CDR2 FQGNSA. V was clipped by 3 bases and J by 1 base; unmatched bases: 4.